This TCR beta chain was sequenced for a study of shared T cell receptors in the human thymus. V was cut by 6 bases and J by 6 bases, with 14 bases left in between. CDR3 size: 13 residues. The germline V gene has CDR1 SNHLY and CDR2 FYNNEI. The table came from immunoSEQ multiplex PCR; TCRdb's copy has only in-frame clones and leaves some out. The sample yields roughly 550,000 clones, around 82% seen once. There are a few counts of this clone. This same sample was also taken into another study, of human thymus T cells. That report adds: From resections taken during corrective heart surgery, the thymus tissue was obtained. Among thymic and blood repertoires, usage of V and J genes appeared biased. Unrelated individuals reportedly shared highly overlapping thymic TCR repertoires.

This receptor was obtained from a boy less than two years old with a congenital heart defect. The sequenced sample was thymocytes. The J gene is TRBJ1-2, the V gene TRBV2; D gene uncertain. The CDR3 here is CASSNRVLDGYTF. As DNA, the CDR3 is TGTGCCAGCAGCAACCGGGTCCTGGATGGCTACACCTTC.